This is a list of T cell receptor beta chains from one sample in a study of T cells in localized non-small cell lung cancer. Clones were read by immunoSEQ multiplex PCR, and TCRdb kept only the in-frame ones, dropping some. The sample holds more than 4,500 clones, 35% to 45% seen once. Sequencing used lung tumor tissue, obtained before any cancer treatment. The origin of the receptors is a male donor at least 60 years old with stage I squamous cell lung carcinoma. CDR3s include the opening cysteine and the closing phenylalanine or tryptophan. Fields, in order: D gene, clone size, J gene, V gene, CDR3 protein, CDR3 DNA. The D gene is left open where the match is weak. For some rows the clone size is stated as once, few or many, or as a class when expanded; others skip it.

d_call: NA; clone_size: NA; j_call: TRBJ1-2; v_call: TRBV19; cdr3_aa: CASSIWLAGAPGYTF; cdr3_nt: TGTGCCAGTAGTATCTGGCTTGCAGGAGCCCCAGGCTACACCTTC
d_call: NA; clone_size: medium-sized; j_call: TRBJ2-1; v_call: TRBV9; cdr3_aa: CASSPGGNEQFF; cdr3_nt: TGTGCCAGCAGTCCTGGGGGCAATGAGCAGTTCTTC
d_call: NA; clone_size: NA; j_call: TRBJ1-3; v_call: TRBV19; cdr3_aa: CASSVGARGNTIYF; cdr3_nt: TGTGCCAGTAGTGTGGGGGCAAGAGGAAACACCATATATTTT
d_call: NA; clone_size: NA; j_call: TRBJ2-5; v_call: TRBV30; cdr3_aa: CAWTDGLHGRSETQYF; cdr3_nt: TGTGCCTGGACAGACGGACTCCATGGGCGAAGTGAGACCCAGTACTTC
d_call: NA; clone_size: medium-sized; j_call: TRBJ2-7; v_call: TRBV11-3; cdr3_aa: CASSLLGETYNDEQYF; cdr3_nt: TGTGCCAGCAGCTTATTAGGGGAAACGTATAACGACGAGCAGTACTTC
d_call: NA; clone_size: once; j_call: TRBJ2-3; v_call: TRBV29-1; cdr3_aa: CSVGVMGGTDTQYF; cdr3_nt: TGCAGCGTCGGGGTGATGGGGGGCACAGATACGCAGTATTTT
d_call: TRBD1; clone_size: few; j_call: TRBJ1-1; v_call: TRBV6-8; cdr3_aa: CASSVGQGAREAFF; cdr3_nt: TGTGCCAGCAGCGTCGGACAGGGGGCGAGGGAAGCTTTCTTT
d_call: TRBD1; clone_size: few; j_call: TRBJ2-7; v_call: TRBV10-1; cdr3_aa: CASTVRDRDYEQYF; cdr3_nt: TGCGCCAGCACTGTCCGGGACAGGGACTACGAGCAGTACTTC
d_call: TRBD2; clone_size: NA; j_call: TRBJ2-1; v_call: TRBV18; cdr3_aa: CASSPKLAGTYNEQFF; cdr3_nt: TGTGCCAGCTCACCGAAACTAGCGGGGACCTACAATGAGCAGTTCTTC
d_call: NA; clone_size: NA; j_call: TRBJ2-1; v_call: TRBV19; cdr3_aa: CASSGIGVSYNEQFF; cdr3_nt: TGTGCCAGCTCAGGGATCGGAGTATCCTACAATGAGCAGTTCTTC
d_call: TRBD1; clone_size: medium-sized; j_call: TRBJ1-6; v_call: TRBV11-3; cdr3_aa: CASSTRQGDSPLHF; cdr3_nt: TGTGCCAGCAGCACCCGACAGGGCGATTCACCCCTCCACTTT
d_call: NA; clone_size: medium-sized; j_call: TRBJ1-1; v_call: TRBV12-5; cdr3_aa: CASGLQGRNTEAFF; cdr3_nt: TGTGCTAGTGGTTTGCAGGGACGGAACACTGAAGCTTTCTTT
d_call: NA; clone_size: NA; j_call: TRBJ1-5; v_call: TRBV6-8; cdr3_aa: CASSKDSNQPQHF; cdr3_nt: TGTGCCAGCAGTAAGGATAGCAATCAGCCCCAGCATTTT
d_call: NA; clone_size: NA; j_call: TRBJ2-1; v_call: TRBV19; cdr3_aa: CASSMGGGLKFF; cdr3_nt: TGTGCCAGTAGTATGGGTGGGGGCTTGAAGTTCTTC
d_call: TRBD1; clone_size: NA; j_call: TRBJ1-3; v_call: TRBV18; cdr3_aa: CASSQQGVSGNTIYF; cdr3_nt: TGTGCCAGCTCACAACAGGGGGTCTCTGGAAACACCATATATTTT
d_call: NA; clone_size: NA; j_call: TRBJ1-2; v_call: TRBV19; cdr3_aa: CASILFGGVGGYTF; cdr3_nt: TGTGCCAGTATCCTCTTCGGGGGTGTTGGGGGCTACACCTTC
d_call: NA; clone_size: few; j_call: TRBJ1-1; v_call: TRBV11-3; cdr3_aa: CASSLDLGPASEAFF; cdr3_nt: TGTGCCAGCAGCTTAGATCTCGGGCCGGCCTCTGAAGCTTTCTTT
d_call: TRBD1; clone_size: few; j_call: TRBJ1-5; v_call: TRBV19; cdr3_aa: CASSNDRDQHF; cdr3_nt: TGTGCCAGTAGTAACGACAGGGACCAGCATTTT
d_call: NA; clone_size: NA; j_call: TRBJ2-5; v_call: TRBV18; cdr3_aa: CASSLGQQETQYF; cdr3_nt: TGTGCCAGCTCCCTTGGACAGCAAGAGACCCAGTACTTC
d_call: NA; clone_size: NA; j_call: TRBJ1-5; v_call: TRBV29-1; cdr3_aa: CSARLAGQPQHF; cdr3_nt: TGCAGCGCTAGACTCGCTGGGCAGCCCCAGCATTTT
d_call: NA; clone_size: NA; j_call: TRBJ1-1; v_call: TRBV28; cdr3_aa: CASTTGSTEAFF; cdr3_nt: TGTGCCAGCACCACGGGCTCAACTGAAGCTTTCTTT
d_call: NA; clone_size: medium-sized; j_call: TRBJ2-6; v_call: TRBV28; cdr3_aa: CASLGSGANVLTF; cdr3_nt: TGTGCCTCTTTGGGGTCTGGGGCCAACGTCCTGACTTTC
d_call: NA; clone_size: NA; j_call: TRBJ2-3; v_call: TRBV10-2; cdr3_aa: CASRIHTSTDTQYF; cdr3_nt: TGCGCCAGCAGAATCCACACTAGCACAGATACGCAGTATTTT
d_call: NA; clone_size: NA; j_call: TRBJ1-2; v_call: TRBV28; cdr3_aa: CASSLIRQTAGGYTF; cdr3_nt: TGTGCCAGCAGTTTAATACGACAGACCGCTGGTGGCTACACCTTC
d_call: NA; clone_size: NA; j_call: TRBJ1-4; v_call: TRBV16; cdr3_aa: CASSETSRPNEKLFF; cdr3_nt: TGTGCCAGCAGCGAAACGAGCAGACCTAATGAAAAACTGTTTTTT
d_call: NA; clone_size: once; j_call: TRBJ1-1; v_call: TRBV12-5; cdr3_aa: CASGRQEGLTEAFF; cdr3_nt: TGTGCTAGTGGACGACAGGAGGGTTTGACTGAAGCTTTCTTT
d_call: NA; clone_size: medium-sized; j_call: TRBJ2-7; v_call: TRBV6-8; cdr3_aa: CASTPRFSSYEQYF; cdr3_nt: TGTGCCAGCACCCCCCGATTCAGCTCCTACGAGCAGTACTTC
d_call: NA; clone_size: NA; j_call: TRBJ2-7; v_call: TRBV12-5; cdr3_aa: CAYYRDISYEQYF; cdr3_nt: TGTGCTTATTACCGGGACATCTCCTACGAGCAGTACTTC
d_call: NA; clone_size: few; j_call: TRBJ1-5; v_call: TRBV30; cdr3_aa: CAWSVLGINQPQHF; cdr3_nt: TGTGCCTGGAGTGTATTAGGAATTAATCAGCCCCAGCATTTT
d_call: TRBD1; clone_size: NA; j_call: TRBJ1-1; v_call: TRBV29-1; cdr3_aa: CSGGQVSTEAFF; cdr3_nt: TGCAGCGGGGGACAGGTGAGCACTGAAGCTTTCTTT
d_call: NA; clone_size: NA; j_call: TRBJ2-5; v_call: TRBV19; cdr3_aa: CASSPLSDWQETQYF; cdr3_nt: TGTGCCAGTAGTCCCCTTTCAGATTGGCAAGAGACCCAGTACTTC
d_call: TRBD1; clone_size: NA; j_call: TRBJ1-1; v_call: TRBV29-1; cdr3_aa: CSAERQGVGEAFF; cdr3_nt: TGCAGCGCTGAAAGACAGGGGGTAGGTGAAGCTTTCTTT
d_call: NA; clone_size: NA; j_call: TRBJ1-4; v_call: TRBV7-5; cdr3_aa: CASSRWTDTTNEKLFF; cdr3_nt: TGTGCCAGCAGCCGGTGGACAGATACAACTAATGAAAAACTGTTTTTT
d_call: NA; clone_size: NA; j_call: TRBJ2-7; v_call: TRBV10-2; cdr3_aa: CASSATGSISGEQYF; cdr3_nt: TGCGCCAGCAGTGCGACGGGTTCTATATCGGGAGAGCAGTACTTC
d_call: NA; clone_size: medium-sized; j_call: TRBJ1-2; v_call: TRBV7-2; cdr3_aa: CASTRQLVGGYTF; cdr3_nt: TGTGCCAGCACAAGACAGTTGGTAGGGGGCTACACCTTC
d_call: NA; clone_size: NA; j_call: TRBJ2-2; v_call: TRBV9; cdr3_aa: CASSVVFPGELFF; cdr3_nt: TGTGCCAGCAGCGTAGTCTTTCCCGGGGAGCTGTTTTTT
d_call: NA; clone_size: few; j_call: TRBJ2-5; v_call: TRBV19; cdr3_aa: CASSMQETQYF; cdr3_nt: TGTGCCAGTAGTATGCAAGAGACCCAGTACTTC
d_call: NA; clone_size: once; j_call: TRBJ1-6; v_call: TRBV28; cdr3_aa: CAVQGPPYNSPLHF; cdr3_nt: TGTGCCGTCCAGGGCCCTCCCTATAATTCACCCCTCCACTTT
d_call: NA; clone_size: NA; j_call: TRBJ2-7; v_call: TRBV18; cdr3_aa: CASSPGAYEQYF; cdr3_nt: TGTGCCAGCTCACCAGGTGCCTACGAGCAGTACTTC
d_call: NA; clone_size: large; j_call: TRBJ1-3; v_call: TRBV30; cdr3_aa: CAWSVTGNTIYF; cdr3_nt: TGTGCCTGGAGTGTTACTGGAAACACCATATATTTT
d_call: NA; clone_size: NA; j_call: TRBJ1-2; v_call: TRBV9; cdr3_aa: CASSATDYGYTF; cdr3_nt: TGTGCCAGCAGCGCTACGGACTATGGCTACACCTTC
d_call: NA; clone_size: few; j_call: TRBJ2-6; v_call: TRBV19; cdr3_aa: CASSVGGANVLTF; cdr3_nt: TGTGCCAGTAGCGTGGGTGGGGCCAACGTCCTGACTTTC
d_call: TRBD1; clone_size: NA; j_call: TRBJ2-7; v_call: TRBV6-7; cdr3_aa: CASTLRDRGRDEQYF; cdr3_nt: TGTGCCAGCACCTTACGGGACAGGGGAAGGGACGAGCAGTACTTC
d_call: NA; clone_size: NA; j_call: TRBJ1-1; v_call: TRBV14; cdr3_aa: CASSYGLNTEAFF; cdr3_nt: TGTGCCAGCAGCTATGGCCTGAACACTGAAGCTTTCTTT
d_call: NA; clone_size: few; j_call: TRBJ1-4; v_call: TRBV9; cdr3_aa: CASSTYGEKLFF; cdr3_nt: TGTGCCAGCAGCACATATGGGGAAAAACTGTTTTTT
d_call: TRBD1; clone_size: NA; j_call: TRBJ1-5; v_call: TRBV30; cdr3_aa: CASGQGGGNQPQHF; cdr3_nt: TGTGCCTCGGGACAGGGAGGAGGCAATCAGCCCCAGCATTTT
d_call: NA; clone_size: NA; j_call: TRBJ2-7; v_call: TRBV18; cdr3_aa: CASSTSGTSEQYF; cdr3_nt: TGTGCCAGCTCAACCTCAGGGACTTCCGAGCAGTACTTC
d_call: NA; clone_size: few; j_call: TRBJ2-6; v_call: TRBV9; cdr3_aa: CASSVAVDLGANVLTF; cdr3_nt: TGTGCCAGCAGCGTAGCGGTCGACCTTGGGGCCAACGTCCTGACTTTC
d_call: TRBD2; clone_size: NA; j_call: TRBJ2-3; v_call: TRBV11-3; cdr3_aa: CASSSRLAGFIDTQYF; cdr3_nt: TGTGCCAGCAGCTCCCGCTTAGCGGGGTTCATAGATACGCAGTATTTT
d_call: NA; clone_size: few; j_call: TRBJ2-5; v_call: TRBV30; cdr3_aa: CAWSRNELETQYF; cdr3_nt: TGTGCCTGGAGTCGTAACGAACTGGAGACCCAGTACTTC
d_call: TRBD1; clone_size: medium-sized; j_call: TRBJ1-6; v_call: TRBV11-3; cdr3_aa: CASSLVGTGNSPLHF; cdr3_nt: TGTGCCAGCAGCTTAGTAGGGACAGGCAATTCACCCCTCCACTTT